Listed here are 14 T cell receptor beta chains from one sample, sequenced in a study of cytomegalovirus exposure and HLA in healthy donors. With 60 Vbeta and 13 Jbeta primers, the PCR was carried out. Only in-frame clones appear in the TCRdb table, and some are missing; sequencing was by immunoSEQ multiplex PCR. The sample holds 74,000 or so clones. The sample taken for sequencing was PBMCs. All receptors come from a woman aged 55-70 years in good health and CMV-seronegative.

The chain has TRBV19 and TRBJ2-1; TRBD2 aligns across 10 bases. This CDR3 is 15 amino acids long. V trimming: 7 bases; J trimming: 2 bases; junction bases outside the gene matches: 5. Germline V gene lookup returns CDR1 LNHDA and CDR2 SQIVND (reference sequence). CDR3 bases: TGTGCCAGTACCTCTAGCGGGGGAACCTACAATGAGCAGTTCTTC. This gives the protein CASTSSGGTYNEQFF.

This chain connects TRBV6-5 to TRBJ2-5, with D perhaps matching TRBD1 (8 bases). Matching the DNA end better, TRBJ2-7 makes the J call doubtful. The CDR3 totals 15 residues. Germline-derived CDR1 and CDR2 are MNHEY and SVGAGI. CDR3 sequence (DNA): TGTGCCAGCAGAAACGACAGGGGAGGGTTCTACGAGCAGTACTTC. It specifies CASRNDRGGFYEQYF.

The chain carries TRBV7-2 and TRBJ2-1; TRBD2 might be the D (6 bases). V lost 5 bases and J 0 bases, leaving 11 bases between the germline ends. Germline V gives CDR1 SGHTA, CDR2 FQGNSA. CDR3 length equals 15 residues. Written as DNA, the CDR3 is TGTGCCAGCAGCCCCCTAGCGAGCTCCTACAATGAGCAGTTCTTC. Protein product: CASSPLASSYNEQFF.

On this clone itself: Other DNA sequences from this sample encode an identical CDR3 as well. V is TRBV5-4 and J is TRBJ2-7; perhaps TRBD2 as D (5 bases). V was clipped by 0 bases and J by 1 base, with 8 bases between them. The CDR3 loop spans 14 amino acids. Per germline, CDR1 SGHNT and CDR2 YYREEE (reference sequence). CDR3 sequence reads: CASSLAGGSYEQYF. The DNA of the CDR3 is TGTGCCAGCAGCTTGGCCGGCGGGTCCTACGAGCAGTACTTC.

Written as DNA, the CDR3 is TGTGCCAGCAGCCCGGGACACCTTTCCTACAATGAGCAGTTCTTC. Its translation: CASSPGHLSYNEQFF. This chain uses TRBV6-6 with TRBJ2-1; tentatively, D is TRBD1 (6 bases). V shed 6 bases and J shed 1 base, with 13 bases lying between them. Per germline, CDR1 MNHNY and CDR2 SVGAGI (reference sequence). The CDR3 loop spans 15 amino acids.

Regarding this clone: At one end the junction does not follow the germline gene, possibly because of a read error. This chain connects TRBV6-1 to TRBJ2-2, with D possibly TRBD2 on 5 matching bases. The CDR3 is made up of 14 amino acids. CDR1 is MNHNS and CDR2 is SASEGT in the germline V gene. The CDR3 here is CASSRERNTGDLFF. The CDR3, as DNA: TGTGCCAGCAGTCGCGAGAGGAACACCGGGGATCTGTTTTTT.

The rearrangement uses TRBV5-1 and TRBJ2-5, with D uncertain. V lost 2 bases and J lost 1, with 6 bases in between. Looked up from germline, CDR1 is SGHRS and CDR2 is YFSETQ. The CDR3 has 13 residues. The CDR3 DNA reads as TGCGCCAGCAGCTTTCTCGTCCAAGAGACCCAGTACTTC. Its protein is CASSFLVQETQYF.

The V and J genes are TRBV5-1 and TRBJ2-3, with D tentatively TRBD2 (6 bases). The V and J ends lost 3 bases and 0 bases respectively, with 11 bases between them. The CDR3 has 15 amino acids. CDR1 is SGHRS, CDR2 YFSETQ, per germline. DNA of the CDR3: TGCGCCAGCAGCTGGGGGACTGGTAGCACAGATACGCAGTATTTT. It codes for CASSWGTGSTDTQYF.

V usage is TRBV6-1 and J usage is TRBJ2-7, with unresolved D. The V end lost 7 bases, the J end lost 3 bases, and 16 bases lay between the germline ends. The CDR3 spans 14 residues. Germline assignment: CDR1 MNHNS and CDR2 SASEGT. The CDR3 bases are TGTGCCAGCAACGTGGCCCCGCACTACTACGAGCAGTACTTC. This gives the protein CASNVAPHYYEQYF.

On this clone itself: Germline is not matched at one junction end, which may reflect a read error. The chain recombines TRBV5-4 with TRBJ1-1; tentative D call: TRBD1 (6 bases). The CDR3 has 11 amino acids. Germline CDR1 SGHNT, CDR2 YYREEE (reference sequence). In DNA, the CDR3 is TGCGTCCAAGGGGGGAACACTGAAGCTTTCTTT. Its translation is CVQGGNTEAFF.

The chain joins TRBV5-8 to TRBJ1-5; D is perhaps TRBD1 (6 bases). Trimming took off 2 bases at V and 3 bases at J, with 9 bases between the two ends. The CDR3 extends over 14 amino acids. The germline CDR1 and CDR2 sequences are SGHTS and YDEGEE. The CDR3 DNA reads TGTGCCAGCAGCTTCGGACAGCCCAATCAGCCCCAGCATTTT. This sequence encodes CASSFGQPNQPQHF.

Concerning this clone itself: The germline gene is not matched at one end of the junction; a read error may be the cause. V is TRBV28 and J is TRBJ2-7; 7 bases fit TRBD1. CDR1 is MDHEN and CDR2 is SYDVKM in the germline V gene. This CDR3 contains 13 residues. The CDR3 DNA reads as TGTGCCAGCAGTCGGACAGGCTCCTACCAGCAGTACTTC. It encodes CASSRTGSYQQYF.

The rearrangement uses TRBV7-5 and TRBJ2-5; no DNA check was done on the table's D call, TRBD2. TRBV7-5 is deemed a pseudogene. The CDR3 is made up of 13 amino acids. The CDR3, as DNA: TGTGCCAGAAGCCCGGGGGGGGAAGAGACCCAGTACTTC. Amino acid sequence: CARSPGGEETQYF.

The chain has TRBV7-9 and TRBJ1-2; possible D gene TRBD1, 5 bases. Germline-derived CDR1 and CDR2 are SEHNR and FQNEAQ (reference sequence). There are 13 residues in the CDR3. Trimming shortened V by 3 bases and J by 1 base, and 6 bases separated the two germline ends. CDR3 sequence (DNA): TGTGCCAGCAGCTTGGACATTAACTATGGCTACACCTTC. As protein: CASSLDINYGYTF. Complete variable domain (other parts from reference TRBV7-9 and TRBJ1-2): DTGVSQNPRHKITKRGQNVTFRCDPISEHNRLYWYRQTLGQGPEFLTYFQNEAQLEKSRLLSDRFSAERPKGSFSTLEIQRTEQGDSAMYLCASSLDINYGYTFGSGTRLTVV.